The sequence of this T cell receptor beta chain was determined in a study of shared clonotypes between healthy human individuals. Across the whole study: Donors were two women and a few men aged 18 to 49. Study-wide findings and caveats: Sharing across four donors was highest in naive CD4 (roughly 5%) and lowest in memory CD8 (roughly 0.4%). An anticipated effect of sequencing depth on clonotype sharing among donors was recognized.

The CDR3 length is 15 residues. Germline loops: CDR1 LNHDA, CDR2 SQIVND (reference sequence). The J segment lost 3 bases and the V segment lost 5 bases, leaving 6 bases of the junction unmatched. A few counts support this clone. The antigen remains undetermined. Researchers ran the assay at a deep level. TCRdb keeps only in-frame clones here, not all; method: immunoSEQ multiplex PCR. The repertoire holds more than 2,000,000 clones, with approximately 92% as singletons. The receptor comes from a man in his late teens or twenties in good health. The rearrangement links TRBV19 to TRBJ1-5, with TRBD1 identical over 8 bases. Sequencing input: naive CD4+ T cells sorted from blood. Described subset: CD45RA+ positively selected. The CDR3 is CASSFGQGLNQPQHF. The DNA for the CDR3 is TGTGCCAGTAGTTTCGGACAGGGCCTCAATCAGCCCCAGCATTTT.